The 5 T cell receptor beta chains presented below share a single source sample, sequenced in a study of T cell responses to AZD1222 COVID-19 vaccine. TCRdb's copy holds only in-frame clones and misses some; the assay was immunoSEQ multiplex PCR. The sample holds more than 95,000 clones; around 89% are singletons and the top ten take around 2.5%. Sequences were derived from peripheral blood, sampled on day 0 of AZD1222 vaccination. Every receptor here comes from an adult in good health.

This chain links TRBV7-8 with TRBJ2-1; no reliable D call. V lost 6 bases to trimming and J lost 5 bases, with 5 bases between them. The V gene's germline CDR1 is SGHVS and CDR2 FQNEAQ. The CDR3 has 11 amino acids. CDR3 nucleotides: TGTGCCAGCAGATCCGACAATGAGCAGTTCTTC. Protein: CASRSDNEQFF.

The chain carries TRBV11-1 and TRBJ2-7; the D gene is possibly TRBD2 (6 bases). CDR3 length equals 14 residues. The V end lost 3 bases, the J end lost 3 bases, and 12 bases lay between the germline ends. Germline assignment: CDR1 SGHAT and CDR2 FQDESV (reference sequence). The DNA for the CDR3 is TGTGCCAGCAGCTTTATACAGGAGGGCTACGAGCAGTACTTC. This gives the protein CASSFIQEGYEQYF.

This chain links TRBV2 with TRBJ2-5; 7 bases map to TRBD1. CDR3 length: 14 amino acids. The germline gives CDR1 SNHLY, CDR2 FYNNEI. Germline trimming cut 7 bases from V and 1 base from J; bases unmatched to any gene: 6. The CDR3 nucleotides read TGTGCCAGCAAGGGACAGCCCCTCCAAGAGACCCAGTACTTC. Protein: CASKGQPLQETQYF. The variable domain in full, completed from reference TRBV2 and TRBJ2-5, reads EPEVTQTPSHQVTQMGQEVILRCVPISNHLYFYWYRQILGQKVEFLVSFYNNEISEKSEIFDDQFSVERPDGSNFTLKIRSTKLEDSAMYFCASKGQPLQETQYFGPGTRLLVL.

V gene TRBV4-1 combines with J gene TRBJ2-1; D gene unclear. Germline V CDR1 and CDR2: MGHRA, YSYEKL. V was cut by 4 bases and J by 3 bases, with 13 bases left in between. The CDR3 is 15 residues long. CDR3 amino acids: CASSPTYGIYNEQFF. The CDR3 bases are TGCGCCAGCAGCCCGACCTACGGCATCTACAATGAGCAGTTCTTC.

This sequence joins TRBV20-1 and TRBJ2-1; perhaps TRBD2 as D (7 bases). Trimming took off 3 bases at V and 4 bases at J, with 19 bases between the two ends. Germline V gene lookup returns CDR1 DFQATT and CDR2 SNEGSKA (reference sequence). CDR3 size: 16 residues. The CDR3 spells CSASGGGAGGYNEQFF. The CDR3, as DNA: TGCAGTGCTAGTGGAGGGGGGGCCGGTGGGTACAATGAGCAGTTCTTC.